The rows below give T cell receptor beta chains drawn from one sample of a study of cytomegalovirus exposure and HLA in healthy donors. Measured with immunoSEQ multiplex PCR; TCRdb has only the in-frame clones, and not every one. This table has over 85,000 clones, 80% to 85% appearing once. Sequenced material: PBMCs. The receptors originated from a woman aged 55-69 years in good health and CMV-seropositive. Both conserved end residues are part of each CDR3. The D gene is left open where the match is weak. Only part of the rows carry a size: once, few, many, or a class if the clone is expanded.

V gene: TRBV5-1
D gene: -
J gene: TRBJ2-1
clone size: -
CDR3 protein: CASSLVASTYNEQFF
CDR3 DNA: TGCGCCAGCAGCTTGGTTGCCAGTACCTACAATGAGCAGTTCTTC

V gene: TRBV6-1
D gene: -
J gene: TRBJ1-2
clone size: -
CDR3 protein: CASSATPGLPLYGYTF
CDR3 DNA: TGTGCCAGCAGTGCTACGCCGGGACTCCCACTCTATGGCTACACCTTC

V gene: TRBV19
D gene: -
J gene: TRBJ2-1
clone size: -
CDR3 protein: CASSMLEVYNEQFF
CDR3 DNA: TGTGCCAGTAGTATGCTCGAGGTCTACAATGAGCAGTTCTTC

V gene: TRBV7-3
D gene: -
J gene: TRBJ2-1
clone size: -
CDR3 protein: CASSLIVDAIRGNEQFF
CDR3 DNA: TGTGCCAGCAGCTTAATCGTGGACGCTATTCGGGGGAATGAGCAGTTCTTC

V gene: TRBV5-1
D gene: -
J gene: TRBJ2-1
clone size: -
CDR3 protein: CASSLGYRSLAHIATYNEQFF
CDR3 DNA: TGCGCCAGCAGCTTGGGCTACAGGAGTCTAGCGCACATAGCCACGTACAATGAGCAGTTCTTC

V gene: TRBV18
D gene: -
J gene: TRBJ1-4
clone size: -
CDR3 protein: CASSPPTQYNEKLFF
CDR3 DNA: TGTGCCAGCTCACCACCGACTCAGTATAATGAAAAACTGTTTTTT

V gene: TRBV7-3
D gene: TRBD1
J gene: TRBJ2-5
clone size: -
CDR3 protein: CASSLGTGAGETQYF
CDR3 DNA: TGTGCCAGCAGCCTAGGGACAGGGGCTGGGGAGACCCAGTACTTC

V gene: TRBV29-1
D gene: TRBD2
J gene: TRBJ2-7
clone size: -
CDR3 protein: CSGTKPRGGEQYF
CDR3 DNA: TGCAGCGGAACCAAGCCCCGGGGGGGCGAGCAGTACTTC

V gene: TRBV14
D gene: TRBD2
J gene: TRBJ2-3
clone size: few
CDR3 protein: CASSQVLAGGLGDTQYF
CDR3 DNA: TGTGCCAGCAGCCAAGTACTAGCGGGAGGGCTTGGAGATACGCAGTATTTT

V gene: TRBV27
D gene: -
J gene: TRBJ1-2
clone size: -
CDR3 protein: CASSEKGDGYGYTF
CDR3 DNA: TGTGCCAGCAGTGAGAAGGGGGATGGCTATGGCTACACCTTC

V gene: TRBV4-2
D gene: -
J gene: TRBJ2-1
clone size: -
CDR3 protein: CASSQDQGNEQFF
CDR3 DNA: TGTGCCAGCAGCCAAGATCAGGGGAATGAGCAGTTCTTC

V gene: TRBV7-2
D gene: -
J gene: TRBJ2-7
clone size: once
CDR3 protein: CASSLLWGLSYEQYF
CDR3 DNA: TGTGCCAGCAGCTTACTCTGGGGGCTGAGCTACGAGCAGTACTTC

V gene: TRBV11-2
D gene: TRBD1
J gene: TRBJ1-4
clone size: -
CDR3 protein: CASSRTGKDEKLFF
CDR3 DNA: TGTGCCAGCAGCCGGACAGGGAAGGACGAAAAACTGTTTTTT

V gene: TRBV9
D gene: TRBD2
J gene: TRBJ2-3
clone size: -
CDR3 protein: CASSVDSGAGTDTQYF
CDR3 DNA: TGTGCCAGCAGCGTAGATAGCGGGGCCGGCACAGATACGCAGTATTTT

V gene: TRBV4-2
D gene: TRBD2
J gene: TRBJ2-7
clone size: -
CDR3 protein: CASSPEDSGMREQYF
CDR3 DNA: TGTGCCAGCAGCCCGGAAGATAGCGGGATGCGTGAGCAGTACTTC

V gene: TRBV27
D gene: TRBD2
J gene: TRBJ2-7
clone size: -
CDR3 protein: CASTSGLASGHEQYF
CDR3 DNA: TGTGCCAGCACGTCGGGTTTGGCTAGCGGCCACGAGCAGTACTTC